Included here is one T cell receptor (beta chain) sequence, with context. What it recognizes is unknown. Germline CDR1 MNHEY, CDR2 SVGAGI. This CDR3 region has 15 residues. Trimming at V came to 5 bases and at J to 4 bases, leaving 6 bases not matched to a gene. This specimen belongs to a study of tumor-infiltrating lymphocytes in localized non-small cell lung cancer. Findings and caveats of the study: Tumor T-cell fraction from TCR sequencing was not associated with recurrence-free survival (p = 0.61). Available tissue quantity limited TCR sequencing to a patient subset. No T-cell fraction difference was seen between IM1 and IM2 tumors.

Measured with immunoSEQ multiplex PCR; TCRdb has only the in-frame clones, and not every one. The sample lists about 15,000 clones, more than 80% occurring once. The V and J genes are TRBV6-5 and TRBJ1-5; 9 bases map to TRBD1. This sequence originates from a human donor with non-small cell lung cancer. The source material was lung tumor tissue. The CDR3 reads CASSTTGTGNQPQHF. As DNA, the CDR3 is TGTGCCAGCAGTACGACCGGGACAGGGAATCAGCCCCAGCATTTT.